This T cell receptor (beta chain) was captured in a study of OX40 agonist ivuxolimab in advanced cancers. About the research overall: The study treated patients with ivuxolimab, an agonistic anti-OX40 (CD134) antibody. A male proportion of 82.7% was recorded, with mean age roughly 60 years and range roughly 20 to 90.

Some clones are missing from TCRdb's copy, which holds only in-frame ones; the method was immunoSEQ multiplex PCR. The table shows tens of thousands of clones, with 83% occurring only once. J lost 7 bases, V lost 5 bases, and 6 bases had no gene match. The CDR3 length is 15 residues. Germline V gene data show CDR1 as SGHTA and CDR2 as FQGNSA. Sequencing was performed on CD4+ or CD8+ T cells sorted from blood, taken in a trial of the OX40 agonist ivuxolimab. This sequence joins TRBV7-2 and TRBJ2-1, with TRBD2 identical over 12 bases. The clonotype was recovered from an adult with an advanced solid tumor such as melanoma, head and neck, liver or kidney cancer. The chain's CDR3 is CASSTLAGGLNEQFF. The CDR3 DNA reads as TGTGCCAGCAGCACTCTAGCGGGGGGGCTGAATGAGCAGTTCTTC.